Following are 13 T cell receptor beta chains from one sample sequenced in a study of T cell responses to AZD1222 COVID-19 vaccine. Profiled with immunoSEQ multiplex PCR; TCRdb holds only in-frame clones, not every one. The sample contains 130,000 or so clones, roughly nine tenths of which appear only once. The material sequenced was peripheral blood, taken on day 0 of AZD1222 vaccination. The receptors shown here come from an adult in good health.

The chain couples TRBV2 to TRBJ2-3, with a possible D match to TRBD2 (5 bases). V lost 3 bases, J lost 0 bases, and 10 bases lay in between. Germline V gene data show CDR1 as SNHLY and CDR2 as FYNNEI. The CDR3 is 15 residues long. The CDR3 region is CASSEIGVSTDTQYF. DNA for the CDR3: TGTGCCAGCAGTGAGATCGGGGTTAGCACAGATACGCAGTATTTT.

The chain joins TRBV3-1 (or the pseudogene TRBV3-2) to TRBJ2-2; D gene unclear. V shed 1 base and J shed 6 bases, with 6 bases lying between them. The germline V gene has CDR1 LGHDT and CDR2 YNNKEL (reference sequence). CDR3 size: 13 residues. The CDR3 loop reads CASSQVTSGELFF. The DNA for the CDR3 is TGTGCCAGCAGCCAAGTAACTTCCGGGGAGCTGTTTTTT.

J is TRBJ1-2 and V is TRBV7-9; no definite D call. CDR1 is SEHNR, CDR2 FQNEAQ, per germline (reference sequence). This CDR3 spans 15 amino acids. V lost 0 bases and J lost 1, with 9 bases in between. CDR3 sequence: CASSLASGGNYGYTF. As DNA, the CDR3 is TGTGCCAGCAGCTTAGCGTCCGGAGGTAACTATGGCTACACCTTC.

This clone was recorded only once. The rearrangement joins TRBV4-2 to TRBJ1-5; no firm D call. CDR3 length: 14 amino acids. V was clipped by 5 bases and J by 4 bases, with 12 bases between them. CDR1 is LGHNA and CDR2 is YNFKEQ in the germline V gene. CDR3 bases: TGTGCCAGCAGCGACGGAGCGGATAATCAGCCCCAGCATTTT. This translates into CASSDGADNQPQHF.

This chain joins TRBV5-5 and TRBJ1-2; D is perhaps TRBD1 (5 bases). V shed 0 bases and J shed 7 bases, with 10 bases lying between them. This CDR3 spans 13 amino acids. Germline V gives CDR1 SGHKS, CDR2 YYEKEE (reference sequence). In nucleotides, the CDR3 is TGTGCCAGCAGCTTGGAAGGGGTCGGTGGCTACACCTTC. Translation gives CASSLEGVGGYTF.

The chain carries TRBV12-3 or TRBV12-4 and TRBJ2-1; 9 bases line up with TRBD2. The trim removed 4 bases at V and 8 bases at J, leaving 3 bases unmatched. This CDR3 region has 13 residues. CDR3 sequence reads: CASSWASGDEQFF. As DNA, the CDR3 is TGTGCCAGCAGTTGGGCTAGCGGGGATGAGCAGTTCTTC.

The rearrangement uses TRBV25-1 and TRBJ1-2, with TRBD1 matching over 7 bases. V trimming: 4 bases; J trimming: 8 bases; junction bases outside the gene matches: 13. This CDR3 region has 15 residues. Germline assignment: CDR1 MGHDK and CDR2 SYGVNS. Here the CDR3 DNA reads TGTGCCAGCAGTGGGAGCATGGGGACAGTCGAAGGCTACACCTTC. Its protein product is CASSGSMGTVEGYTF.

V gene TRBV27 combines with J gene TRBJ2-3; D remains unclear. CDR3 length: 11 amino acids. Trimming took 4 bases from V and 6 from J, leaving 5 bases between them. The germline gives CDR1 MNHEY, CDR2 SMNVEV (reference sequence). CDR3 coding DNA: TGTGCCAGCAGTTGGTTGGATACGCAGTATTTT. It specifies CASSWLDTQYF.

The chain uses TRBV12-3 or TRBV12-4 and TRBJ2-7, with D tentatively TRBD1 (5 bases). The V and J ends lost 6 bases and 7 bases respectively, with 10 bases between them. CDR3 size: 11 residues. In DNA form, the CDR3 reads TGTGCCAGCAGCAATACAGGAGAGCAGTACTTC. It yields the protein CASSNTGEQYF.

The CDR3 region has the DNA TGTGCCAGCAGCCCCAGTTCAGAGGGGGCCAACTATGGCTACACCTTC. Encoded protein: CASSPSSEGANYGYTF. The rearrangement joins TRBV3-1 (or the pseudogene TRBV3-2) to TRBJ1-2; TRBD1 agrees at 7 bases. The germline CDR1 and CDR2 sequences are LGHDT and YNNKEL (reference sequence). With 4 bases clipped from V and 2 bases from J, the junction kept 10 bases outside the gene matches. The CDR3 is 16 residues long.

Points on this clone: Its ends do not fully match the called genes, so a read error is possible. V and J are TRBV20-1 and TRBJ1-2, with 9 nucleotides matching TRBD1. CDR3 size: 11 residues. The germline CDR1 and CDR2 sequences are DFQATT and SNEGSKA (reference sequence). In DNA form, the CDR3 reads TGCAGTGCTTGGGACAGGGCCTTTATCGCCTTC. Translation: CSAWDRAFIAF.

The chain is built from TRBV4-1 and TRBJ2-5; TRBD1 aligns across 7 bases. This CDR3 contains 18 residues. V lost 0 bases to trimming and J lost 1 base; unmatched junction nucleotides: 11. Germline V gives CDR1 MGHRA, CDR2 YSYEKL. The CDR3 spells CASSQDALRQGRQETQYF. DNA for the CDR3: TGCGCCAGCAGCCAAGATGCATTGCGACAGGGACGCCAAGAGACCCAGTACTTC.

Only one count was recorded for this clone. The chain is built from TRBV14 and TRBJ2-7; D perhaps matches TRBD1 (5 bases). The CDR3 is 11 amino acids. The V end lost 3 bases, the J end lost 12 bases, and 12 bases lay between the germline ends. Germline lookup yields CDR1 SGHDN and CDR2 FVKESK. The CDR3 sequence is CASSHPPRAYF. For the CDR3, the DNA is TGTGCCAGCAGCCACCCTCCCAGGGCGTACTTC.